This T cell receptor beta chain appears in the sequencing data of a study of identifying expanded T cells in peripheral blood. The germline V gene has CDR1 KGHSH and CDR2 LQKENI. V gave up 2 bases and J gave up 2 bases, with 12 bases separating them. CDR3 length: 16 residues. A remark on this clone: Its antigen is unknown.

Study-level findings and limits: Technical replicates showed about 1.2 changed clones; roughly two weeks about 16.4; four weeks 19.

TCRdb's copy holds only in-frame clones and misses some; the assay was immunoSEQ multiplex PCR. The sample holds over 100,000 clones; 88% are singletons and the top ten take just under 8.5%. This chain joins TRBV18 and TRBJ1-4; weak D call: TRBD1 (5 bases). The sequencing sample was made of blood. The source is a person between 18 and 75 years old in good health. CDR3 nucleotide sequence: TGTGCCAGCTCACCAGACTTCGGGACCACTAATGAAAAACTGTTTTTT. As protein: CASSPDFGTTNEKLFF. Full variable domain (remainder filled in from reference TRBV18 and TRBJ1-4): NAGVMQNPRHLVRRRGQEARLRCSPMKGHSHVYWYRQLPEEGLKFMVYLQKENIIDESGMPKERFSAEFPKEGPSILRIQQVVRGDSAAYFCASSPDFGTTNEKLFFGSGTQLSVL.